These 31 T cell receptor beta chains came from one sample sequenced in a study of response to subunit inactivated influenza vaccine (dated by TCRdb to between 2017 and 2018). Library generation was performed with RT-PCR. The sequencer listed for this sample is Illumina HiSeq 2500. TCRdb reprocessing: public reads trimmed at Q25 with fastp, clones called with MiXCR, in-frame beta chains kept. Rows merge per CDR3 protein into single entries with the most common DNA and genes. This sample holds 650,000 to 800,000 distinct CDR3 sequences; approximately 15% were observed only once. The ten largest clones capture 6% to 8% of the sample. The sample here was PBMCs from blood, taken 14 days before vaccination. All receptors come from a man aged 50-60 years who received an inactivated influenza vaccine. Donor details come from another sample of the same person, matched by shared clones.

Ten or more counts support this clonotype. The genes are TRBV9 and TRBJ1-1; D unresolved. V dropped 0 bases and J dropped 1 base, with 7 bases sitting between them. The CDR3 runs to 14 residues. Germline V gene lookup returns CDR1 SGDLS and CDR2 YYNGEE. The CDR3 sequence is CASSVVGGNTEAFF. The CDR3 nucleotides read TGTGCCAGCAGCGTAGTAGGAGGGAACACTGAAGCTTTCTTT.

The table lists this clonotype with a few counts. The rearrangement links TRBV28 to TRBJ1-1; tentatively, D is TRBD1 (5 bases). Looked up from germline, CDR1 is MDHEN and CDR2 is SYDVKM. The CDR3 runs to 16 residues. V shed 7 bases and J shed 1 base, with 19 bases lying between them. CDR3 sequence reads: CASNLNSGLGNTEAFF. CDR3 DNA sequence: TGTGCCAGCAATCTCAATTCAGGGCTGGGGAACACTGAAGCTTTCTTT.

This clonotype was seen once. At one end, the junction sequence differs from germline, possibly due to a read error. This chain uses TRBV24-1 with TRBJ2-4; TRBD1 or TRBD2 may be the D gene (6 bases each). Germline lookup yields CDR1 KGHDR and CDR2 SFDVKD. The CDR3 extends over 16 amino acids. CDR3 DNA sequence: TGTGCCACCAGTGATTCGGGGGCGGAGGCCAATAACATTCAGTACTTC. Translating gives CATSDSGAEANNIQYF.

The sample holds a few counts of this clonotype. This rearrangement joins TRBV5-1 to TRBJ2-1; D is tentatively TRBD1 or TRBD2 (5 bases each). The CDR3 has 14 amino acids. CDR1 SGHRS and CDR2 YFSETQ come from the germline V gene. V was cut by 0 bases and J by 10 bases, with 14 bases left in between. The CDR3 reads CASSLGSVRGEQFF. The CDR3 bases are TGCGCCAGCAGCTTGGGTAGCGTGAGGGGCGAGCAGTTCTTC.

This chain links TRBV12-3 or TRBV12-4 with TRBJ2-2, with 8 bases lining up with TRBD1. Germline trimming cut 5 bases from V and 4 bases from J; bases unmatched to any gene: 6. The CDR3 is 15 amino acids. CDR3 nucleotide sequence: TGTGCCAGCAGTGTCAACAGGGGGAGCACCGGGGAGCTGTTTTTT. It codes for CASSVNRGSTGELFF.

In DNA form, the CDR3 reads TGTGCTAGTGGTCCCGATCTAGCGCGTGAGCAGTTCTTC. This sequence encodes CASGPDLAREQFF. The rearrangement joins TRBV12-5 to TRBJ2-1, with D possibly TRBD2 on 6 matching bases. The V end was cut by 5 bases, the J end by 9 bases, with 14 bases between. Germline CDR1 LGHNT, CDR2 FRNRAP. The CDR3 is 13 amino acids.

This clonotype was counted a few times. The chain joins TRBV7-8 to TRBJ2-7; 16 nucleotides align to TRBD2. Unmatched junction bases numbered 4, after V lost 5 bases and J lost 3 bases. The germline V gene has CDR1 SGHVS and CDR2 FQNEAQ. The CDR3 has 16 amino acids. As DNA, the CDR3 is TGTGCCAGCAGCGTAGGGACTAGCGGGGGGGACTACGAGCAGTACTTC. It yields the protein CASSVGTSGGDYEQYF. The full variable domain, with the rest looked up from reference TRBV7-8 and TRBJ2-7, is GAGVSQSPRYKVAKRGQDVALRCDPISGHVSLFWYQQALGQGPEFLTYFQNEAQLDKSGLPSDRFFAERPEGSVSTLKIQRTQQEDSAVYLCASSVGTSGGDYEQYFGPGTRLTVT.

This clonotype was counted only a few times. The CDR3 loop is CASSSSGGEAFF. CDR3 coding DNA: TGTGCCAGCAGTTCCTCAGGGGGAGAAGCTTTCTTT. V usage is TRBV12-3 or TRBV12-4 and J usage is TRBJ1-1; 7 nucleotides match TRBD1. V was pared by 4 bases and J by 8 bases, with 4 bases of the junction left unmatched. The CDR3 runs 12 residues.

This clonotype has a count of ten or more. The chain joins TRBV28 to TRBJ2-7, with 9 bases matching TRBD2. Germline V gives CDR1 MDHEN, CDR2 SYDVKM. The CDR3 length is 15 residues. V shed 4 bases, J shed 5 bases, and the junction held 9 bases outside the gene matches. The CDR3, as DNA: TGTGCCAGCAGTTCTTATAGCGGGAGACCCGACGAGCAGTACTTC. Translation: CASSSYSGRPDEQYF.

This clonotype has more than one count but fewer than ten. This chain connects TRBV10-3 to TRBJ2-7, with TRBD1 as a possible D gene (5 bases). Germline lookup yields CDR1 ENHRY and CDR2 SYGVKD. The CDR3 runs 14 residues. V was trimmed by 1 base and J by 9 bases, leaving 16 bases between them. The CDR3 DNA reads as TGTGCCATCAGTGAGTTTTCAGGGATTCTCGTGCAGTACTTC. Residues: CAISEFSGILVQYF.

This chain connects TRBV20-1 to TRBJ2-1; 13 bases align to TRBD2. Trimming at V came to 3 bases and at J to 0 bases, leaving 5 bases not matched to a gene. Germline V gene data show CDR1 as DFQATT and CDR2 as SNEGSKA (reference sequence). CDR3 length: 17 residues. The CDR3 loop is CSASGGLAGPSYNEQFF. The CDR3 coding sequence is TGCAGTGCTAGCGGGGGACTAGCGGGACCCTCCTACAATGAGCAGTTCTTC.

The chain has TRBV6-2 or TRBV6-3 and TRBJ1-5; perhaps TRBD1 as D (5 bases). Trimming removed 10 bases from V and 7 bases from J, with 17 bases in between. Germline CDR1 and CDR2: MNHEY and SVGEGT. The CDR3 is 13 amino acids. In nucleotides, the CDR3 is TGTGCCACCCGCTCACCAGGGATCCAGCCCCAGCATTTT. Translating it yields CATRSPGIQPQHF.

This clonotype was counted at least ten times. CDR3 region: CASSGIAGDKYF. The CDR3 DNA reads TGTGCCAGCAGCGGCATAGCGGGAGACAAGTATTTT. The chain joins TRBV9 to TRBJ2-3; 9 positions match TRBD2. The CDR3 covers 12 residues. Germline V CDR1 and CDR2: SGDLS, YYNGEE. V lost 3 bases and J lost 13; bases outside the gene matches: 6.

J is TRBJ2-6 and V is TRBV11-2, with TRBD1 matching over 8 bases. Trimming took 3 bases from V and 4 from J; bases not matched to a gene: 5. The CDR3 has 16 residues. Germline assignment: CDR1 SGHAT and CDR2 FQNNGV. CDR3 in amino acids: CASSFLRGQGANVLTF. CDR3 DNA sequence: TGTGCCAGCAGCTTCCTCAGGGGGCAAGGGGCCAACGTCCTGACTTTC.

J is TRBJ2-5 and V is TRBV3-1; 8 bases map to TRBD2. The CDR3 is made up of 17 amino acids. V shed 6 bases and J 7 bases; nucleotides not matched to a gene: 19. The germline V gene encodes CDR1 LGHDT and CDR2 YNNKEL (reference sequence). CDR3 sequence reads: CASRPYSGDEDWWTQYF. CDR3 nucleotides: TGTGCCAGCAGACCCTATAGCGGGGACGAGGATTGGTGGACCCAGTACTTC.

This clonotype was picked up many times. The CDR3 protein is CASSQESSYGYTF. Here the CDR3 DNA reads TGTGCCAGCAGCCAAGAATCCAGCTATGGCTACACCTTC. The chain links TRBV14 to TRBJ1-2, with D hard to call. The V end lost 0 bases, the J end lost 4 bases, and 6 bases lay between the germline ends. The CDR3 sequence is 13 residues long. Germline values: CDR1 SGHDN, CDR2 FVKESK. The full variable domain, with the rest looked up from reference TRBV14 and TRBJ1-2, is EAGVTQFPSHSVIEKGQTVTLRCDPISGHDNLYWYRRVMGKEIKFLLHFVKESKQDESGMPNNRFLAERTGGTYSTLKVQPAELEDSGVYFCASSQESSYGYTFGSGTRLTVV.

This chain joins TRBV5-1 and TRBJ2-7; maybe TRBD1 (6 bases). Germline CDR1 is SGHRS and CDR2 is YFSETQ. With 4 bases removed from V and 0 bases from J, the gap between germline ends came to 11 bases. CDR3 size: 14 residues. CDR3 sequence reads: CASSIGQSSYEQYF. The CDR3 bases are TGCGCCAGCAGCATAGGACAGAGCTCCTACGAGCAGTACTTC.

This clonotype has more than one count but fewer than ten. The chain links TRBV5-6 to TRBJ2-3, with 11 bases aligning to TRBD2. The CDR3 covers 15 residues. Per the germline V gene, CDR1 is SGHDT and CDR2 is YYEEEE. Trimming took 2 bases from V and 7 from J; bases not matched to a gene: 6. CDR3: CASSFPGLADNTQYF. CDR3 DNA sequence: TGTGCCAGCAGCTTTCCGGGACTAGCGGATAATACGCAGTATTTT.

This clonotype was picked up a small number of times. The V call is TRBV20-1, the J call TRBJ2-7; 8 bases map to TRBD1. Looked up from germline, CDR1 is DFQATT and CDR2 is SNEGSKA (reference sequence). This CDR3 has 15 residues. Trimming at V came to 5 bases and at J to 0 bases, leaving 9 bases not matched to a gene. The CDR3 bases are TGCAGTGCTTCCCCCGGGACAGGTCTCTCCTACGAGCAGTACTTC. This translates into CSASPGTGLSYEQYF.

This clonotype occurred once. The chain couples TRBV12-3 or TRBV12-4 to TRBJ2-3, with D tentatively TRBD2 (6 bases). V dropped 1 base and J dropped 4 bases, with 12 bases sitting between them. The length of the CDR3 is 15 residues. CDR3 sequence (DNA): TGTGCCAGCAGTTTAGGGGGGGTTGGCCCAGATACGCAGTATTTT. Amino acid sequence: CASSLGGVGPDTQYF.

The J gene is TRBJ2-3, the V gene TRBV5-1; D is perhaps TRBD1 or TRBD2 (5 bases each). The CDR3 runs to 16 residues. V was shortened by 0 bases and J by 1 base, with 12 bases between the two germline ends. Germline CDR1 and CDR2: SGHRS and YFSETQ. In nucleotides, the CDR3 is TGCGCCAGCAGCTTGGAGAGGGGAAGGGGCACAGATACGCAGTATTTT. Its protein is CASSLERGRGTDTQYF. The full variable domain, with the rest looked up from reference TRBV5-1 and TRBJ2-3, is KAGVTQTPRYLIKTRGQQVTLSCSPISGHRSVSWYQQTPGQGLQFLFEYFSETQRNKGNFPGRFSGRQFSNSRSEMNVSTLELGDSALYLCASSLERGRGTDTQYFGPGTRLTVL.

This clonotype was counted a few times. This chain uses TRBV7-9 with TRBJ2-5, with D tentatively TRBD2 (7 bases). Germline V gives CDR1 SEHNR, CDR2 FQNEAQ (reference sequence). This CDR3 region has 16 residues. The germline V and J ends were trimmed by 5 bases and 6 bases, with 22 bases remaining between them. The CDR3 protein is CASSTFGGAHLQTQYF. Written as DNA, the CDR3 is TGTGCCAGCAGCACTTTTGGGGGGGCCCACTTGCAGACCCAGTACTTC.

A few counts support this clonotype. The chain couples TRBV14 to TRBJ2-1; D is possibly TRBD2 (5 bases). This CDR3 is built from 15 residues. Per the germline V gene, CDR1 is SGHDN and CDR2 is FVKESK. Between the trimmed V and J ends, which lost 3 bases and 5 bases, there was a span of 14 bases. The CDR3 nucleotides are TGTGCCAGCAGCCAGACTATAGGTCCGAACAATGAGCAGTTCTTC. It translates to CASSQTIGPNNEQFF.

This clonotype was counted only a few times. The chain uses TRBV28 and TRBJ2-1; D not resolved. Trimming stripped 3 bases from V and 1 base from J, with 7 bases between. Looked up from germline, CDR1 is MDHEN and CDR2 is SYDVKM. The CDR3 has 14 amino acids. In DNA form, the CDR3 reads TGTGCCAGCAGTTTCGGAGCGTCCTACAATGAGCAGTTCTTC. Protein: CASSFGASYNEQFF.

This clonotype was observed a handful of times. This chain connects TRBV7-9 to TRBJ2-5; D not certain. V was shortened by 6 bases and J by 7 bases, with 9 bases between the two germline ends. Germline lookup yields CDR1 SEHNR and CDR2 FQNEAQ (reference sequence). CDR3 size: 11 residues. CDR3 nucleotides: TGTGCCAGCAGGTGGCTGGGGACCCAGTACTTC. This translates into CASRWLGTQYF. Based on the CDR3 plus reference TRBV7-9 and TRBJ2-5, the full variable domain is DTGVSQNPRHKITKRGQNVTFRCDPISEHNRLYWYRQTLGQGPEFLTYFQNEAQLEKSRLLSDRFSAERPKGSFSTLEIQRTEQGDSAMYLCASRWLGTQYFGPGTRLLVL.

A few counts support this clonotype. The chain links TRBV20-1 to TRBJ1-1, with a possible D match to TRBD1 (5 bases). Germline CDR1 and CDR2: DFQATT and SNEGSKA (reference sequence). The CDR3 is 11 amino acids. Here the CDR3 DNA reads TGCAGGGACACTTCGGGCACTGAAGCTTTCTTT. Its translation is CRDTSGTEAFF.

The chain couples TRBV5-1 to TRBJ2-1, with 8 bases lining up with TRBD2. Per the germline V gene, CDR1 is SGHRS and CDR2 is YFSETQ. Trimming removed 0 bases from V and 3 bases from J; junction bases left unmatched: 5. The CDR3 is made up of 16 amino acids. The CDR3 DNA follows: TGCGCCAGCAGCTTGGGCGGGGGGTCCGTCTACAATGAGCAGTTCTTC. Translated: CASSLGGGSVYNEQFF.

This clonotype was seen more than once but under ten times. This rearrangement joins TRBV6-1 to TRBJ2-3; 7 positions match TRBD1. There are 16 residues in the CDR3. Germline lookup yields CDR1 MNHNS and CDR2 SASEGT. After removal of 7 bases from V and 0 bases from J, the junction contained 10 bases not matched to a gene. The CDR3 nucleotides are TGTGCCAGCAAAGTGAGGGGGCGCAGCAGCACAGATACGCAGTATTTT. Protein: CASKVRGRSSTDTQYF.

This clonotype came up many times. V gene TRBV29-1 combines with J gene TRBJ2-3; D gene ambiguous. The V and J ends lost 4 bases and 4 bases respectively, with 12 bases between them. This CDR3 spans 13 amino acids. Germline V gene lookup returns CDR1 SQVTM and CDR2 ANQGSEA. CDR3 in DNA: TGCAGCGTTGGGGTCCCTGAGGCAGATACGCAGTATTTT. The encoded protein is CSVGVPEADTQYF.

The chain uses TRBV2 and TRBJ2-7, with D perhaps TRBD1 (6 bases). The V and J ends lost 11 bases and 4 bases respectively, with 33 bases between them. This CDR3 contains 18 residues. In germline, CDR1 is SNHLY, CDR2 FYNNEI. This CDR3 reads CAFSFAGSSRGRKYEQYF. In DNA form, the CDR3 reads TGTGCCTTCAGTTTCGCCGGTAGCTCCAGGGGCCGAAAATACGAGCAGTACTTC.

This clonotype has at least ten counts. In DNA form, the CDR3 reads TGTGCCAGCAGTTTTAGTGACAGGGAAGCATCAGATACGCAGTATTTT. Protein sequence: CASSFSDREASDTQYF. The rearrangement uses TRBV27 and TRBJ2-3; 7 nucleotides line up with TRBD1. CDR3 length: 16 residues. The trim removed 3 bases at V and 4 bases at J, leaving 10 bases unmatched. The germline V gene encodes CDR1 MNHEY and CDR2 SMNVEV (reference sequence).